The 23 T cell receptor beta chains presented below share a single source sample, sequenced in a study of blood T cell repertoires in COVID-19. Here immunoSEQ multiplex PCR was the method, and the copy in TCRdb shows in-frame clones only, minus some. The repertoire holds roughly 160,000 clones, with roughly 86% as singletons. Sequenced input: peripheral blood. The receptors shown here come from an elderly woman with COVID-19, enrolled during active disease.

The chain joins TRBV5-1 to TRBJ2-5; maybe TRBD1 (5 bases). Germline values: CDR1 SGHRS, CDR2 YFSETQ. The CDR3 runs to 14 residues. V was pared by 0 bases and J by 7 bases, with 13 bases between. CDR3 bases: TGCGCCAGCAGCTTGGAGGGGTTAAGTGGGACCCAGTACTTC. Translated, it gives CASSLEGLSGTQYF.

The rearrangement links TRBV7-2 to TRBJ2-3; 7 bases match TRBD2. Germline CDR1 and CDR2: SGHTA and FQGNSA. J was trimmed by 7 bases and V by 1 base; bases with no gene match: 8. The CDR3 sequence is 15 residues long. The CDR3 loop reads CASSLGRLAPNTQYF. The CDR3 nucleotides read TGTGCCAGCAGCTTAGGCAGACTAGCTCCAAATACGCAGTATTTT.

The chain carries TRBV6-2 or TRBV6-3 and TRBJ2-7, with TRBD2 matching over 10 bases. This CDR3 is built from 13 residues. Per germline, CDR1 MNHEY and CDR2 SVGEGT. J gave up 9 bases and V 5 bases, and 7 bases lay outside the gene matches. The CDR3 DNA reads as TGTGCCAGCAGTCGGACTAGCGGAGACGGGCAGTACTTC. It codes for CASSRTSGDGQYF.

This chain joins TRBV6-6 and TRBJ2-7, with 15 bases matching TRBD2. The V gene end was trimmed by 6 bases and the J gene end by 6 bases; junction bases not matched to a gene: 6. CDR1 is MNHNY and CDR2 is SVGAGI in the germline V gene (reference sequence). The CDR3 length is 15 residues. CDR3 in amino acids: CASSGPGLAGGEQYF. The CDR3 nucleotides are TGTGCCAGCAGCGGGCCGGGACTAGCGGGAGGCGAGCAGTACTTC.

The chain couples TRBV11-2 to TRBJ2-7; TRBD1 matches 7 bases. This CDR3 region has 14 residues. V shed 5 bases, J shed 2 bases, and the junction held 6 bases outside the gene matches. Germline-derived CDR1 and CDR2 are SGHAT and FQNNGV. CDR3 sequence (DNA): TGTGCCAGCAGCCGAAGGGACAGTGCCTACGAGCAGTACTTC. Residues: CASSRRDSAYEQYF.

A few counts support this clone. The chain carries TRBV7-2 and TRBJ1-1; D may be TRBD1 (6 bases). Germline V CDR1 and CDR2: SGHTA, FQGNSA. The V gene lost 5 bases and the J gene lost 0 bases, with 13 bases spanning the gap. The CDR3 is 15 amino acids. For the CDR3, the DNA is TGTGCCAGCAGCAAACAGGGAACGGTGAACACTGAAGCTTTCTTT. Its protein product is CASSKQGTVNTEAFF.

The chain joins TRBV7-2 to TRBJ2-3; D is ambiguous. The CDR3 sequence is 12 residues long. CDR1 SGHTA and CDR2 FQGNSA come from the germline V gene. With 5 bases removed from V and 3 bases from J, the gap between germline ends came to 6 bases. CDR3 loop: CASSPPTDTQYF. CDR3 DNA: TGTGCCAGCAGCCCTCCTACAGATACGCAGTATTTT.

This sequence joins TRBV7-3 and TRBJ1-1, with TRBD1 identical over 9 bases. V shed 5 bases and J 5 bases; nucleotides not matched to a gene: 6. The germline V gene encodes CDR1 SGHTA and CDR2 FQGTGA. This CDR3 comprises 14 residues. The CDR3 bases are TGTGCCAGCAGCCAGGGGACAGGGAGGACTGAAGCTTTCTTT. It codes for CASSQGTGRTEAFF.

The chain couples TRBV7-2 to TRBJ1-6; D unclear. Trimming stripped 8 bases from V and 7 bases from J, with 15 bases between. CDR3 length: 14 residues. Looked up from germline, CDR1 is SGHTA and CDR2 is FQGNSA. The CDR3 DNA reads as TGTGCCAGCGTCTCACAGTCTGGGAATTCACCCCTCCACTTT. As protein: CASVSQSGNSPLHF.

V and J are TRBV3-1 (or the pseudogene TRBV3-2) and TRBJ2-7; 10 nucleotides match TRBD2. Germline V gene data show CDR1 as LGHDT and CDR2 as YNNKEL (reference sequence). The V gene end was trimmed by 1 base and the J gene end by 0 bases; junction bases not matched to a gene: 12. The CDR3 is 19 residues long. DNA of the CDR3: TGTGCCAGCAGCCAAGTGGTAGCGGGAGGATCAATTCGCTCCTACGAGCAGTACTTC. It is translated as CASSQVVAGGSIRSYEQYF.

This chain joins TRBV15 and TRBJ1-3; the match to TRBD1 covers 7 bases. The trim removed 0 bases at V and 14 bases at J, leaving 16 bases unmatched. Per germline, CDR1 LNHNV and CDR2 YYDKDF (reference sequence). This CDR3 region has 16 residues. The DNA of the CDR3 is TGTGCCACCAGCAGAGATCTCTCCGGGATGACGGGACAGCTATATTTT. It yields the protein CATSRDLSGMTGQLYF.

V and J are TRBV18 and TRBJ1-5; the match to TRBD1 covers 9 bases. The CDR3 runs 15 residues. V dropped 3 bases and J dropped 8; count of bases not matched to a gene: 8. Per germline, CDR1 KGHSH and CDR2 LQKENI. DNA for the CDR3: TGTGCCAGCTCACCTAACGGACAGGGGTCGAAGCCCCAGCATTTT. It yields the protein CASSPNGQGSKPQHF. Filled out from reference TRBV18 and TRBJ1-5, the complete variable domain reads NAGVMQNPRHLVRRRGQEARLRCSPMKGHSHVYWYRQLPEEGLKFMVYLQKENIIDESGMPKERFSAEFPKEGPSILRIQQVVRGDSAAYFCASSPNGQGSKPQHFGDGTRLSIL.

This rearrangement joins TRBV18 to TRBJ2-1, with a weak D call TRBD2 (6 bases). The germline gives CDR1 KGHSH, CDR2 LQKENI. V was pared by 0 bases and J by 1 base, with 13 bases between. The length of the CDR3 is 17 residues. The chain's CDR3 is CASSPPLAGISYNEQFF. CDR3 coding DNA: TGTGCCAGCTCACCACCGCTCGCGGGGATTTCCTACAATGAGCAGTTCTTC.

The chain couples TRBV20-1 to TRBJ1-5; weak D call: TRBD1 (5 bases). The CDR3 has 15 amino acids. Germline-derived CDR1 and CDR2 are DFQATT and SNEGSKA (reference sequence). The ends were cut back, 3 bases at V and 3 bases at J, with 15 bases in the middle. The CDR3 loop reads CSASVKTAYNQPQHF. For the CDR3, the DNA is TGCAGTGCTAGTGTTAAGACAGCGTACAATCAGCCCCAGCATTTT.

CDR3 nucleotides: TGTGCCAGCAGCCAAGGCGATCGTCGGGGGGCGGAGTATGGCTACACCTTC. It codes for CASSQGDRRGAEYGYTF. The chain has TRBV4-2 and TRBJ1-2, with a weak D call TRBD1 (6 bases). CDR3 length: 17 residues. Germline CDR1 and CDR2: LGHNA and YNFKEQ. Trimming pared 1 base from V and 5 bases from J, leaving 20 bases between.

The chain employs TRBV9 and TRBJ1-5, with D maybe TRBD1 (5 bases). Germline V gene lookup returns CDR1 SGDLS and CDR2 YYNGEE. V lost 4 bases, J lost 1 base, and 24 bases lay in between. This CDR3 is 19 amino acids long. CDR3 coding DNA: TGTGCCAGCAGCCGTCCCTTGTTTAGGGGAGGTTCGAGCAATCAGCCCCAGCATTTT. This translates into CASSRPLFRGGSSNQPQHF.

The gene calls are TRBV2 and TRBJ2-2, with D perhaps matching TRBD1 (5 bases). Looked up from germline, CDR1 is SNHLY and CDR2 is FYNNEI. V lost 2 bases and J 7 bases, leaving 11 bases between the germline ends. The CDR3 contains 14 residues. Here the CDR3 reads CASSERQGVGELFF. In DNA form, the CDR3 reads TGTGCCAGCAGTGAACGGCAGGGCGTCGGGGAGCTGTTTTTT.

This clone was detected once. V and J are TRBV4-3 and TRBJ2-1; 8 bases agree with TRBD2. Germline V gene sequence: CDR1 LGHNA, CDR2 YSLEER. With V trimmed by 0 bases and J by 7 bases, 8 bases remained unmatched. The CDR3 is 16 residues long. CDR3 coding DNA: TGCGCCAGCAGCCAAGATGTCATGCTAGCGGGTAATGAGCAGTTCTTC. Protein sequence: CASSQDVMLAGNEQFF.

J is TRBJ1-5 and V is TRBV5-5; tentatively, D is TRBD1 (6 bases). V lost 2 bases and J 6 bases, leaving 15 bases between the germline ends. The CDR3 runs 15 residues. Germline V gene sequence: CDR1 SGHKS, CDR2 YYEKEE (reference sequence). The CDR3 nucleotides read TGTGCCAGCAGCTTTTACAGGGAGAGAGGTCAGCCCCAGCATTTT. It specifies CASSFYRERGQPQHF.

The rearrangement links TRBV28 to TRBJ1-5; 7 positions match TRBD1. The CDR3 sequence is 14 residues long. Germline CDR1 is MDHEN and CDR2 is SYDVKM. The V segment lost 8 bases and the J segment 0 bases; nucleotides outside the gene matches: 4. The CDR3 bases are TGTGCCAGCCGGGGACAGTATAGCAATCAGCCCCAGCATTTT. It specifies CASRGQYSNQPQHF.

The chain recombines TRBV11-2 with TRBJ1-1, with a tentative D call TRBD1 (5 bases). The CDR3 totals 15 residues. From germline, CDR1 is SGHAT and CDR2 FQNNGV. V lost 5 bases and J 1 base, leaving 14 bases between the germline ends. The CDR3, as DNA: TGTGCCAGCAGCCGAAGTGGGGCAGCGAACACTGAAGCTTTCTTT. Amino acid sequence: CASSRSGAANTEAFF.

In DNA, the CDR3 is TGTGCCAGCAGCCAGACAGGGCGTGCTGGCTACACCTTC. Protein sequence: CASSQTGRAGYTF. The chain combines TRBV7-2 with TRBJ1-2; 7 nucleotides match TRBD1. Germline-derived CDR1 and CDR2 are SGHTA and FQGNSA. This CDR3 has 13 residues. V trimming: 5 bases; J trimming: 7 bases; junction bases outside the gene matches: 7. The whole variable domain, filled in from reference TRBV7-2 and TRBJ1-2, reads GAGVSQSPSNKVTEKGKDVELRCDPISGHTALYWYRQSLGQGLEFLIYFQGNSAPDKSGLPSDRFSAERTGGSVSTLTIQRTQQEDSAVYLCASSQTGRAGYTFGSGTRLTVV.

The genes are TRBV9 and TRBJ2-7, with D perhaps TRBD2 (6 bases). V gave up 0 bases and J gave up 3 bases, with 13 bases separating them. Germline-derived CDR1 and CDR2 are SGDLS and YYNGEE. The CDR3 spans 15 residues. CDR3 residues: CASSVDSGLYYEQYF. In nucleotides, the CDR3 is TGTGCCAGCAGCGTAGATAGCGGCCTATACTACGAGCAGTACTTC.